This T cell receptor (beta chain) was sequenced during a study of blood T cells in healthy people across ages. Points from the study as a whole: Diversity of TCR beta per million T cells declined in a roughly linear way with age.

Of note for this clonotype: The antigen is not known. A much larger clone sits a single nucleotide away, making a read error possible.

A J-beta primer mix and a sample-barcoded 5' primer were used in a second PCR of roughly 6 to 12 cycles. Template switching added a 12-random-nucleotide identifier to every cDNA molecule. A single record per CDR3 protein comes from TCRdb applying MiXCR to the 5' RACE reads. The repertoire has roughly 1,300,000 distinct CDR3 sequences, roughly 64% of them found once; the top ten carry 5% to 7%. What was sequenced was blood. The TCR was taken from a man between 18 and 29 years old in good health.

CDR3 nucleotides: TGTGCCAGCAGCTTAGAACAGGGCAACGAGCAGTACTTC. Amino acid sequence: CASSLEQGNEQYF. The chain is built from TRBV11-2 and TRBJ2-7; a possible D gene is TRBD1 (6 bases). In germline, CDR1 is SGHAT, CDR2 FQNNGV. Deletions cut 0 bases from V and 5 bases from J, with 8 bases between. CDR3 size: 13 residues.